Following are 25 T cell receptor beta chains from one sample sequenced in a study of shared clonotypes between healthy human individuals. Produced via immunoSEQ multiplex PCR; TCRdb's table is partial and in-frame only. In the table there are about 2.3 million clones, roughly 93% of which are singletons. The sequenced sample consisted of naive CD4+ T cells from PBMCs. Subset defined: CD45RA+ positively selected. Source of these receptors: a young man in good health. Some clones in this sample may be carry-over from other donors' samples.

The chain uses TRBV7-6 and TRBJ2-3; D assignment may be TRBD1 or TRBD2 (6 bases each). V lost 1 base and J lost 3, with 14 bases in between. In germline, CDR1 is SGHVS, CDR2 FNYEAQ. The CDR3 consists of 16 residues. CDR3 loop: CASSLVVRGGTDTQYF. The CDR3 DNA reads as TGTGCCAGCAGCTTAGTGGTCAGAGGGGGGACAGATACGCAGTATTTT.

The chain is built from TRBV6-6 and TRBJ2-5; 10 bases map to TRBD2. Germline CDR1 is MNHNY and CDR2 is SVGAGI (reference sequence). The J segment lost 5 bases and the V segment lost 4 bases, leaving 10 bases of the junction unmatched. This CDR3 contains 16 residues. CDR3 sequence (DNA): TGTGCCAGCAGTTTCGGGACTAGCGTGTTTGTTGAGACCCAGTACTTC. It encodes CASSFGTSVFVETQYF.

The chain recombines TRBV6-6 with TRBJ1-3; a possible D gene is TRBD1 (5 bases). CDR3 length: 15 residues. In germline, CDR1 is MNHNY, CDR2 SVGAGI (reference sequence). The DNA for the CDR3 is TGTGCAACAAGGTCCGGGGCAGAAAGAGGAAACACCATATATTTT. It is translated as CATRSGAERGNTIYF.

The rearrangement links TRBV4-3 to TRBJ2-3; D gene uncertain. The CDR3 has 11 residues. The V gene's germline CDR1 is LGHNA and CDR2 YSLEER. Trimming removed 0 bases from V and 7 bases from J, with 2 bases in between. In DNA, the CDR3 is TGCGCCAGCAGCCAAGACCATACGCAGTATTTT. Residues: CASSQDHTQYF.

The V and J genes are TRBV18 and TRBJ2-5, with 9 nucleotides matching TRBD1. Looked up from germline, CDR1 is KGHSH and CDR2 is LQKENI. This CDR3 region has 16 residues. Trimming cost V 4 bases and J 10 bases; bases outside gene matches: 16. In nucleotides, the CDR3 is TGTGCCAGCTCACTTACGGGGGGACAGGGTTCGTGGAACCAGTACTTC. It translates to CASSLTGGQGSWNQYF. Looking up the rest from reference TRBV18 and TRBJ2-5 gives the full variable domain: NAGVMQNPRHLVRRRGQEARLRCSPMKGHSHVYWYRQLPEEGLKFMVYLQKENIIDESGMPKERFSAEFPKEGPSILRIQQVVRGDSAAYFCASSLTGGQGSWNQYFGPGTRLLVL.

This chain uses TRBV6-1 with TRBJ1-5; no clear D. The CDR3 is 16 amino acids. Trimming shortened V by 3 bases and J by 3 bases, and 15 bases separated the two germline ends. The germline V gene has CDR1 MNHNS and CDR2 SASEGT. Here the CDR3 DNA reads TGTGCCAGCAGTGATTTTAAGCTGCCCGTCAATCAGCCCCAGCATTTT. Protein: CASSDFKLPVNQPQHF.

The chain carries TRBV28 and TRBJ2-5; D is undetermined. There are 16 residues in the CDR3. CDR1 is MDHEN, CDR2 SYDVKM, per germline. The V end was cut by 5 bases, the J end by 6 bases, with 22 bases between. In DNA, the CDR3 is TGTGCCAGCAGTCCCATCATTTTTGGGTTAGGACAGACCCAGTACTTC. As protein: CASSPIIFGLGQTQYF.

V usage is TRBV4-2 and J usage is TRBJ1-1; D call uncertain. Germline values: CDR1 LGHNA, CDR2 YNFKEQ. V was pared by 4 bases and J by 5 bases, with 17 bases between. This CDR3 region has 15 residues. As DNA, the CDR3 is TGTGCCAGCAGCCGCCCGGTAGGGTTCAGGACTGAAGCTTTCTTT. Its translation is CASSRPVGFRTEAFF.

The rearrangement links TRBV7-9 to TRBJ2-2; D not certain. CDR3 size: 16 residues. CDR1 and CDR2 (germline): SEHNR, FQNEAQ (reference sequence). The ends were cut back, 0 bases at V and 0 bases at J, with 8 bases in the middle. CDR3 sequence: CASSLAGPANTGELFF. DNA of the CDR3: TGTGCCAGCAGCTTAGCAGGGCCCGCGAACACCGGGGAGCTGTTTTTT.

The chain carries TRBV6-5 and TRBJ2-3; tentatively, D is TRBD2 (6 bases). The CDR3 contains 13 residues. V gave up 6 bases and J gave up 1 base, with 8 bases separating them. Germline V gene sequence: CDR1 MNHEY, CDR2 SVGAGI. DNA of the CDR3: TGTGCCAGCAGCTGGGGGGGCACAGATACGCAGTATTTT. It codes for CASSWGGTDTQYF.

This chain connects TRBV7-3 to TRBJ1-2; 10 bases match TRBD1. This CDR3 region has 16 residues. The V gene's germline CDR1 is SGHTA and CDR2 FQGTGA. The J segment lost 3 bases and the V segment lost 5 bases, leaving 9 bases of the junction unmatched. The CDR3 DNA reads TGTGCCAGCAGCGCAGACAGGGGGCGTCTTGACTATGGCTACACCTTC. Translated, it gives CASSADRGRLDYGYTF.

A single count supports this clone. V is TRBV7-9 and J is TRBJ2-5, with 7 bases aligning to TRBD2. J lost 4 bases, V lost 4 bases, and 6 bases had no gene match. Germline V lookup: CDR1 SEHNR, CDR2 FQNEAQ (reference sequence). There are 14 residues in the CDR3. The CDR3 nucleotides read TGTGCCAGCAGCTCCAATTCGGGGGGAGAGACCCAGTACTTC. Translating it yields CASSSNSGGETQYF.

V is TRBV4-2 and J is TRBJ2-3; tentatively, D is TRBD2 (5 bases). Looked up from germline, CDR1 is LGHNA and CDR2 is YNFKEQ. Trimming shortened V by 4 bases and J by 0 bases, and 17 bases separated the two germline ends. The CDR3 is made up of 17 amino acids. The CDR3 nucleotides are TGTGCCAGCAGCCCTCTGGGCGGCGGACTGAGCACAGATACGCAGTATTTT. Translated: CASSPLGGGLSTDTQYF.

This chain connects TRBV30 to TRBJ1-2, with 8 positions matching TRBD1. V dropped 8 bases and J dropped 2; count of bases not matched to a gene: 10. Germline V gene data show CDR1 as GTSNPN and CDR2 as SVGIG (reference sequence). The CDR3 runs 14 residues. CDR3 in amino acids: CARSLGQGNYGYTF. CDR3 sequence (DNA): TGTGCCCGGTCCTTAGGACAGGGAAACTATGGCTACACCTTC.

The chain has TRBV7-9 and TRBJ1-2; 8 nucleotides align to TRBD1. The germline V gene has CDR1 SEHNR and CDR2 FQNEAQ (reference sequence). The ends lost 5 bases at V and 2 bases at J; junction bases unmatched: 7. This CDR3 is 15 amino acids long. The CDR3 nucleotides read TGTGCCAGCAGCCACCCGGGACAGGTGAACTATGGCTACACCTTC. The encoded protein is CASSHPGQVNYGYTF.

In DNA form, the CDR3 reads TGCGCCAGCAGCACGGGACAGGGTTTGAACACTGAAGCTTTCTTT. Translation gives CASSTGQGLNTEAFF. The chain uses TRBV5-1 and TRBJ1-1, with TRBD1 matching 9 bases. CDR1 is SGHRS and CDR2 is YFSETQ in the germline V gene. This CDR3 is 15 amino acids long. V dropped 4 bases and J dropped 0; count of bases not matched to a gene: 4.

The CDR3 DNA reads TGTGCCAGCAGCTTAGGACGCATCACAGATACGCAGTATTTT. Its protein product is CASSLGRITDTQYF. The V gene is TRBV7-3, the J gene TRBJ2-3; no firm D call. This CDR3 comprises 14 residues. Germline V gene sequence: CDR1 SGHTA, CDR2 FQGTGA. Trimming cost V 2 bases and J 2 bases, with 8 bases left between them. Full variable domain (rest looked up from reference TRBV7-3 and TRBJ2-3): GAGVSQTPSNKVTEKGKYVELRCDPISGHTALYWYRQSLGQGPEFLIYFQGTGAADDSGLPNDRFFAVRPEGSVSTLKIQRTERGDSAVYLCASSLGRITDTQYFGPGTRLTVL.

Notes on this clone: The sample contains more than one DNA sequence encoding this CDR3. Here the CDR3 DNA reads TGTGCCAGCAGCTTAGGGCTAGCGGGAGGCAATGAGCAGTTCTTC. Translated, it gives CASSLGLAGGNEQFF. V and J are TRBV5-4 and TRBJ2-1; 11 bases line up with TRBD2. Germline assignment: CDR1 SGHNT and CDR2 YYREEE (reference sequence). The CDR3 has 15 amino acids. V gave up 2 bases and J gave up 6 bases; unmatched junction bases: 4.

This chain uses TRBV9 with TRBJ1-1; 8 nucleotides line up with TRBD1. V was clipped by 2 bases and J by 6 bases; unmatched bases: 12. Per germline, CDR1 SGDLS and CDR2 YYNGEE. The CDR3 runs to 16 residues. This chain's CDR3 is CASSVTPTGAVPEAFF. For the CDR3, the DNA is TGTGCCAGCAGCGTGACCCCGACAGGGGCCGTGCCTGAAGCTTTCTTT.

The J gene is TRBJ1-1, the V gene TRBV19, with 7 nucleotides matching TRBD1. The CDR3 sequence is 13 residues long. The V segment lost 8 bases and the J segment 0 bases; nucleotides outside the gene matches: 3. Germline CDR1 LNHDA, CDR2 SQIVND (reference sequence). The CDR3 DNA sequence: TGTGCCAGTGCGGACAGGATGAACACTGAAGCTTTCTTT. The encoded protein is CASADRMNTEAFF.

The rearrangement joins TRBV5-1 to TRBJ2-3, with 13 bases lining up with TRBD2. This CDR3 has 17 residues. V shed 4 bases, J shed 2 bases, and the junction held 7 bases outside the gene matches. The V gene's germline CDR1 is SGHRS and CDR2 YFSETQ. CDR3: CASSIGLAGDITDTQYF. Written as DNA, the CDR3 is TGCGCCAGCAGCATCGGACTAGCGGGAGATATCACAGATACGCAGTATTTT. The full variable domain, with the rest looked up from reference TRBV5-1 and TRBJ2-3, is KAGVTQTPRYLIKTRGQQVTLSCSPISGHRSVSWYQQTPGQGLQFLFEYFSETQRNKGNFPGRFSGRQFSNSRSEMNVSTLELGDSALYLCASSIGLAGDITDTQYFGPGTRLTVL.

This chain uses TRBV6-1 with TRBJ1-5; TRBD1 might be the D (5 bases). Trimming took 7 bases from V and 7 from J, leaving 17 bases between them. There are 14 residues in the CDR3. Germline CDR1 reads MNHNS; CDR2 reads SASEGT. The CDR3 DNA reads TGTGCCAGCAATGGCGGAAGTTGGGGGCAGCCCCAGCATTTT. It codes for CASNGGSWGQPQHF.

The genes are TRBV7-9 and TRBJ1-4, with 9 bases lining up with TRBD1. The CDR3 totals 14 residues. From germline, CDR1 is SEHNR and CDR2 FQNEAQ (reference sequence). The junction had 6 bases not matched to a gene; V was cut back by 6 bases and J by 7 bases. CDR3 residues: CASSLRTGVEKLFF. DNA for the CDR3: TGTGCCAGCAGTCTGAGGACAGGGGTTGAAAAACTGTTTTTT.

This clone was counted a single time. Additional DNA sequences in this sample encode the identical CDR3. This CDR3 is CASSPRTANTEAFF. CDR3 DNA: TGCGCCAGCAGCCCGCGGACGGCGAACACTGAAGCTTTCTTT. This sequence joins TRBV5-1 and TRBJ1-1; no reliable D call. The germline V gene has CDR1 SGHRS and CDR2 YFSETQ. The CDR3 is 14 amino acids. The V end was cut by 4 bases, the J end by 1 base, with 11 bases between.

The chain combines TRBV7-8 with TRBJ2-1; D is uncertain. Germline CDR1 and CDR2: SGHVS and FQNEAQ. There are 12 residues in the CDR3. The V and J ends lost 1 base and 6 bases respectively, with 4 bases between them. In DNA form, the CDR3 reads TGTGCCAGCAGCTTAGTATCCAATGAGCAGTTCTTC. Its translation is CASSLVSNEQFF.